The 17 T cell receptor beta chains in this list originate from one sample, sequenced in a study of radiotherapy plus CTLA-4 blockade in lung cancer. Measured with immunoSEQ multiplex PCR; TCRdb has only the in-frame clones, and not every one. The sample has 35,000 to 55,000 clones, approximately 80% seen once. The input for sequencing was peripheral blood, taken from a patient treated with radiotherapy plus ipilimumab. The receptors here all came from a human donor with non-small cell lung cancer whose response to radiotherapy plus ipilimumab could not be evaluated.

The gene calls are TRBV27 and TRBJ2-1; 14 bases line up with TRBD2. CDR1 MNHEY and CDR2 SMNVEV come from the germline V gene (reference sequence). Trimming took 5 bases from V and 15 from J; bases not matched to a gene: 6. This CDR3 has 13 amino acids. CDR3 nucleotide sequence: TGTGCCAGCAGTCCGACTAGCGGGGGGGCCAGGTTCTTC. Translation gives CASSPTSGGARFF.

This rearrangement joins TRBV27 to TRBJ2-4, with 8 bases matching TRBD1. The CDR3 is 16 amino acids. The V gene end was trimmed by 6 bases and the J gene end by 0 bases; junction bases not matched to a gene: 7. Germline CDR1 is MNHEY and CDR2 is SMNVEV (reference sequence). The CDR3 is CASSSGGGLAKNIQYF. The CDR3, as DNA: TGTGCCAGCAGCTCAGGGGGCGGGTTAGCCAAAAACATTCAGTACTTC.

The V gene is TRBV4-2, the J gene TRBJ2-7; possible D gene TRBD2, 5 bases. The V end lost 0 bases, the J end lost 2 bases, and 5 bases lay between the germline ends. CDR3 length equals 13 residues. From germline, CDR1 is LGHNA and CDR2 YNFKEQ. The CDR3 DNA reads as TGTGCCAGCAGCCAAGAGGGAGCCTACGAGCAGTACTTC. Encoded protein: CASSQEGAYEQYF.

In its sample, this clone was seen a few times. The chain links TRBV13 to TRBJ2-3; TRBD2 matches at 7 bases. V lost 3 bases, J lost 9 bases, and 9 bases stayed unmatched. This CDR3 comprises 14 residues. Looked up from germline, CDR1 is PRHDT and CDR2 is FYEKMQ (reference sequence). Here the CDR3 DNA reads TGTGCCAGCAGCTTTTGGACTAGGGGTGACACGCAGTATTTT. Translated, it gives CASSFWTRGDTQYF.

The table lists this clone with a count of one. CDR3 residues: CATVGQTSGANVLTF. The CDR3 nucleotides are TGTGCCACTGTCGGACAGACCTCTGGGGCCAACGTCCTGACTTTC. The chain uses TRBV19 and TRBJ2-6; D may be TRBD1 (6 bases). CDR1 is LNHDA, CDR2 SQIVND, per germline (reference sequence). The CDR3 covers 15 residues. Trimming took off 10 bases at V and 0 bases at J, with 13 bases between the two ends.

The rearrangement uses TRBV29-1 and TRBJ1-1, with 7 bases aligning to TRBD1. V lost 7 bases, J lost 1 base, and 6 bases stayed unmatched. CDR3 length equals 13 residues. The germline gives CDR1 SQVTM, CDR2 ANQGSEA. The DNA for the CDR3 is TGCAGCGGCGCACAGGGGACGAACACTGAAGCTTTCTTT. Encoded protein: CSGAQGTNTEAFF.

This chain uses TRBV7-2 with TRBJ2-5, with TRBD2 matching over 12 bases. The germline V gene encodes CDR1 SGHTA and CDR2 FQGNSA. V gave up 6 bases and J gave up 5 bases; unmatched junction bases: 10. The CDR3 is 16 amino acids. CDR3 protein: CASRRRLAGVWETQYF. CDR3 DNA: TGTGCCAGCAGACGCCGACTAGCGGGGGTCTGGGAGACCCAGTACTTC.

The V and J genes are TRBV7-6 and TRBJ2-2; 8 bases map to TRBD1. The germline gives CDR1 SGHVS, CDR2 FNYEAQ. With V trimmed by 5 bases and J by 4 bases, 6 bases remained unmatched. CDR3 length: 15 amino acids. Here the CDR3 reads CASSLQGAITGELFF. The CDR3 DNA reads as TGTGCCAGCAGCCTCCAGGGGGCTATCACCGGGGAGCTGTTTTTT. The entire variable domain, with the rest obtained from reference TRBV7-6 and TRBJ2-2, is as follows: GAGVSQSPRYKVTKRGQDVALRCDPISGHVSLYWYRQALGQGPEFLTYFNYEAQQDKSGLPNDRFSAERPEGSISTLTIQRTEQRDSAMYRCASSLQGAITGELFFGEGSRLTVL.

The chain is built from TRBV9 and TRBJ2-7, with 9 bases aligning to TRBD2. With V trimmed by 0 bases and J by 5 bases, 12 bases remained unmatched. Germline CDR1 is SGDLS and CDR2 is YYNGEE. The CDR3 has 17 amino acids. CDR3 nucleotides: TGTGCCAGCAGCGTAGGTGCTAGCGGGGTTCGAAGTCACGAGCAGTACTTC. Its protein is CASSVGASGVRSHEQYF.

The chain is built from TRBV28 and TRBJ2-7; a possible D gene is TRBD1 (6 bases). The CDR3 extends over 13 amino acids. V lost 6 bases and J lost 2, with 11 bases in between. Germline-derived CDR1 and CDR2 are MDHEN and SYDVKM. The CDR3 nucleotides are TGTGCCAGCAGAACTACAGGGCCCTACGAGCAGTACTTC. This gives the protein CASRTTGPYEQYF.

This chain connects TRBV5-1 to TRBJ2-5, with 13 bases identical to TRBD2. The closer fit of TRBJ2-7 to the DNA end suggests the J call may be wrong. CDR1 and CDR2 (germline): SGHRS, YFSETQ. The CDR3 length is 18 residues. This CDR3 is CASSGRDRRLAGGYEQYF. The CDR3 bases are TGCGCCAGCAGCGGCCGGGACAGGCGACTAGCGGGGGGCTACGAGCAGTACTTC.

The chain uses TRBV4-3 and TRBJ2-7, with 7 positions matching TRBD1. The CDR3 consists of 15 residues. Unmatched junction bases numbered 2, after V lost 0 bases and J lost 0 bases. Germline V CDR1 and CDR2: LGHNA, YSLEER. Here the CDR3 DNA reads TGCGCCAGCAGCCAAGAAAACAGGGGCTCCTACGAGCAGTACTTC. As protein: CASSQENRGSYEQYF.

This clone was seen only once. The J gene is TRBJ2-3, the V gene TRBV2; 10 positions agree with TRBD1. This CDR3 spans 14 amino acids. The V and J ends lost 6 bases and 5 bases, in that order; junction bases with no gene match: 5. Looked up from germline, CDR1 is SNHLY and CDR2 is FYNNEI. CDR3 in DNA: TGTGCCAGCAGCCGACAGGGGGCCGAAGATACGCAGTATTTT. Protein: CASSRQGAEDTQYF.

V gene TRBV29-1 combines with J gene TRBJ2-5, with unresolved D. Germline V gene data show CDR1 as SQVTM and CDR2 as ANQGSEA. The CDR3 is 14 amino acids. The ends were cut back, 4 bases at V and 1 base at J, with 13 bases in the middle. CDR3 sequence: CSVGRGLAQETQYF. Written as DNA, the CDR3 is TGCAGCGTTGGTAGAGGATTGGCCCAAGAGACCCAGTACTTC.

This clone showed up just once. CDR3 loop: CASSFRGLNSPLHF. The CDR3 DNA reads as TGTGCCAGCAGCTTCCGGGGGTTGAATTCACCCCTCCACTTT. V and J are TRBV7-3 and TRBJ1-6, with D tentatively TRBD1 (5 bases). V dropped 3 bases and J dropped 7 bases, with 10 bases sitting between them. CDR1 and CDR2 from the germline V gene are SGHTA and FQGTGA. The CDR3 consists of 14 residues.

Points on this clone: The same CDR3 can be traced to other DNA sequences in this sample. This rearrangement joins TRBV6-4 to TRBJ2-5; D may be TRBD1 (7 bases). Germline-derived CDR1 and CDR2 are MRHNA and SNTAGT. Trimming shortened V by 5 bases and J by 5 bases, and 12 bases separated the two germline ends. CDR3 length: 13 residues. The CDR3 sequence: CASSSQGGETQYF. CDR3 DNA: TGTGCCAGCAGTTCTCAGGGGGGCGAGACCCAGTACTTC.

V gene TRBV6-5 combines with J gene TRBJ2-6, with 9 bases fitting TRBD2. This CDR3 comprises 15 residues. V was clipped by 2 bases and J by 4 bases; unmatched bases: 0. Germline CDR1 is MNHEY and CDR2 is SVGAGI. DNA for the CDR3: TGTGCCAGCAGTTACGCGGGAGGGGGGGCCAACGTCCTGACTTTC. Its protein product is CASSYAGGGANVLTF.